The clone carrying this TCR beta chain was detected ten times or more. Its target is not known. TCRdb re-derived calls from the PCR reads in MiXCR, one entry per CDR3 protein. The table lists about half a million distinct CDR3 sequences, over 20% of them singletons. The data were taken from a study of molecular identifiers for immune sequencing clone quantification. Study-level background: Within a replicate experiment, RNA obtained from either roughly 20,000 or 100,000 naive CD8 cells was divided into five aliquots, and four of those aliquots were then sequenced. Study results and caveats: Clones that had above 20 RNA copies took up over 99% of effector molecules but under 1% in naive cells.

Naive CD8 libraries used 20,000 to 1,000,000 sorted cells and 10%, 30% or 50% RNA. Sequencing was carried out using naive CD8+ T cells from blood, with Jurkat cell RNA spiked in. Subset in this sample: FACS-sorted CD8+CD4-CCR7+CD45RA+ naive T cells. This clonotype was sampled from a human donor in good health. Some libraries in this study had Jurkat cell RNA spiked in.

The CDR3 here is CASSPRTANTEAFF. The CDR3, as DNA: TGTGCCAGCAGCCCACGGACAGCGAACACTGAAGCTTTCTTT. This rearrangement joins TRBV28 to TRBJ1-1; D might be TRBD1 (6 bases). With 6 bases removed from V and 1 base from J, the gap between germline ends came to 12 bases. Germline loops: CDR1 MDHEN, CDR2 SYDVKM. The CDR3 is made up of 14 amino acids.